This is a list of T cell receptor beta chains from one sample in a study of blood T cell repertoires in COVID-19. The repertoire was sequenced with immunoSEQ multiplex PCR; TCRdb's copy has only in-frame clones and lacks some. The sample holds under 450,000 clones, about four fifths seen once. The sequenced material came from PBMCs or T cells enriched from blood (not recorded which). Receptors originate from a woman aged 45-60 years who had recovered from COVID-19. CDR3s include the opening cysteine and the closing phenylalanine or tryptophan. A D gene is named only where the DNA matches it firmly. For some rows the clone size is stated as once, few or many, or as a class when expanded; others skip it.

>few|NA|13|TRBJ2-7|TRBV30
TGTGCCTGGAGTGTGGACACTTCCTACGAGCAGTACTTC
CAWSVDTSYEQYF
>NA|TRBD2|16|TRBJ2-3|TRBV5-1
TGCGCCAGCAGCTCTGACGCGGGAGGGGGCACAGATACGCAGTATTTT
CASSSDAGGGTDTQYF
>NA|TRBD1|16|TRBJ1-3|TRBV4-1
TGCGCCAGCAGCCGAGCCGGGACAGGGGGCTTGGACACCATATATTTT
CASSRAGTGGLDTIYF
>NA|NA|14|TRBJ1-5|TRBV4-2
TGTGCCAGCAGCCAACAGGGGAACGATCAGCCCCAGCATTTT
CASSQQGNDQPQHF
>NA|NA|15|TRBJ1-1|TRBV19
TGTGCCAGTAGTACCGTCCTCTTCCCGGGCACTGAAGCTTTCTTT
CASSTVLFPGTEAFF
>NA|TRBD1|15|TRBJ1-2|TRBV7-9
TGTGCCAGCAGCTTAGGGACAGGGATAGGTTATGGCTACACCTTC
CASSLGTGIGYGYTF
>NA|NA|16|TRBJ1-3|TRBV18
TGTGCCAGCTCACCTAGGGTCGGGGACTCTGGAAACACCATATATTTT
CASSPRVGDSGNTIYF
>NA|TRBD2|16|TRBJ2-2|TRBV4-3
TGCGCCAGCAGCCTCGGGACTAGTAGTTCGGCCGGGGAGCTGTTTTTT
CASSLGTSSSAGELFF
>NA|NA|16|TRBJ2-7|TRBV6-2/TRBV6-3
TGTGCCAGCAGTTCTCTACCCGCAGGGTCATCCTACGAGCAGTACTTC
CASSSLPAGSSYEQYF
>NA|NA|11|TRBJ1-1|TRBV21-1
TGTGCCAGCAGCAAGACTCCTGAAGCTTTCTTT
CASSKTPEAFF
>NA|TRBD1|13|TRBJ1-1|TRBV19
TGTGCCAGTAGGGGACAGGGAGGAACTGAAGCTTTCTTT
CASRGQGGTEAFF
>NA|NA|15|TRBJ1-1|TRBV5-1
TGCGCCAGCAGCTTGGTTCTAGGGGTGAACACTGAAGCTTTCTTT
CASSLVLGVNTEAFF
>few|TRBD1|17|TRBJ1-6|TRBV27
TGTGCCAGCAGTTCGGGACAGCGACTCACTTATAATTCACCCCTCCACTTT
CASSSGQRLTYNSPLHF
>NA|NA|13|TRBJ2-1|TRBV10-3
TGTGCCATCAGTCAGGGAATGGACAATGAGCAGTTCTTC
CAISQGMDNEQFF
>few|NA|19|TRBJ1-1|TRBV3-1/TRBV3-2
TGTGCCAGCAGCCACCCCCCACTTACAGGGTCTTTGAGGAACACTGAAGCTTTCTTT
CASSHPPLTGSLRNTEAFF
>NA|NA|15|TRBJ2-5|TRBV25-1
TGTGCCAGCAGTGAACGCACAGCCCTTTGGGAGACCCAGTACTTC
CASSERTALWETQYF
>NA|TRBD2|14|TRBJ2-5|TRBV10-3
TGTGCCATCGGCGGGACTAGCGATCAAGAGACCCAGTACTTC
CAIGGTSDQETQYF
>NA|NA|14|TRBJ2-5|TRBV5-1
TGCGCCAGCAGCTTGGACAGGGTTGTAGAGACCCAGTACTTC
CASSLDRVVETQYF
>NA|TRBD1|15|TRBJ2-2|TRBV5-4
TGTGCCAGCAGCTACGGGACAGCGAACACCGGGGAGCTGTTTTTT
CASSYGTANTGELFF
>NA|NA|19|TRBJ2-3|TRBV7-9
TGTGCCAGCACCGTAAATATCCGACCGTCCCTCGCCGGCGGAGATACGCAGTATTTT
CASTVNIRPSLAGGDTQYF
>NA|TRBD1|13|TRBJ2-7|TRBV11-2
TGTGCCAGCAGCTTTTGGGACAGGGGAATCGTGTACTTC
CASSFWDRGIVYF
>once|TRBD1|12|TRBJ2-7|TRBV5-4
TGTGCCAGCAGATTAACAGGGGGGGAGCAGTACTTC
CASRLTGGEQYF
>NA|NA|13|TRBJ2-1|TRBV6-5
TGTGCCACCGAGGACAGTCAAAACAATGAGCAGTTCTTC
CATEDSQNNEQFF
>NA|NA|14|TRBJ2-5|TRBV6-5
TGTGCCAGCAGTCCGGCAGGCCCTGTGGAGACCCAGTACTTC
CASSPAGPVETQYF
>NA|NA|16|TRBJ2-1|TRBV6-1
TGTGCCAGCAGTAAAGCTCGACAGGCGGTTAACAATGAGCAGTTCTTC
CASSKARQAVNNEQFF
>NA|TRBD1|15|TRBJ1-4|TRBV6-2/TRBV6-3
TGTGCCAGCAGCCGAGGGACAGTCACAGATGAAAAACTGTTTTTT
CASSRGTVTDEKLFF
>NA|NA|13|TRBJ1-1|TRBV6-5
TGTGCCAGCAGTTACCTGGGACACCCTGAAGCTTTCTTT
CASSYLGHPEAFF
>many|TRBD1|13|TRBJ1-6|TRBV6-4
TGTGCCAGCAGGGGACAGGGCGAATCACCCCTCCACTTT
CASRGQGESPLHF
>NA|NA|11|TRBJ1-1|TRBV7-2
TGTGCCAGCAGCGGGCGCACTGAAGCTTTCTTT
CASSGRTEAFF
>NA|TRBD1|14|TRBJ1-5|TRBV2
TGTGCCAGCAGGACGGACAGGGACAATCAGCCCCAGCATTTT
CASRTDRDNQPQHF
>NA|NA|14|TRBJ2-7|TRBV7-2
TGTGCCAGCAGCCCGGCGGGGCCGTTCCACGAGCAGTACTTC
CASSPAGPFHEQYF
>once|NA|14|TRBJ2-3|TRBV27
TGTGCCAGCAGTTCCGGGGTCGGGCCAGATACGCAGTATTTT
CASSSGVGPDTQYF
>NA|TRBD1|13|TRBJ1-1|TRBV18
TGTGCCAGCTCACACAACCGGGACAGGGAAGCTTTCTTT
CASSHNRDREAFF
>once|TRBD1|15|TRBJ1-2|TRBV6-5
TGTGCCAGCAGCCGATCTACAGGGGGCAGCGTTGGCTACACCTTC
CASSRSTGGSVGYTF
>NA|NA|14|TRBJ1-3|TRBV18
TGTGCCAGCTCAAACGAAGGCAGGGGAAACACCATATATTTT
CASSNEGRGNTIYF
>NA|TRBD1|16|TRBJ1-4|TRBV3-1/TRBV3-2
TGTGCCAGCAGCCAAGATCCGGGACAGGGTAATGAAAAACTGTTTTTT
CASSQDPGQGNEKLFF
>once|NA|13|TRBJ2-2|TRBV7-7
TGTGCCAGCAGCTTAACCCGGGGGGGGGAGCTGTTTTTT
CASSLTRGGELFF
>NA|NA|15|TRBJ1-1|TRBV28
TGTGCCAGCAGTTCCCTGACAGATATGAACACTGAAGCTTTCTTT
CASSSLTDMNTEAFF
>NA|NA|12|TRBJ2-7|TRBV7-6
TGTGCCAGCAGCCCAGGGCATAGCGAGCAGTACTTC
CASSPGHSEQYF
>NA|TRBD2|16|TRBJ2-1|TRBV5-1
TGCGCCAGCAGCTTGCTTGGTCTAGCGGGACCCAATGAGCAGTTCTTC
CASSLLGLAGPNEQFF
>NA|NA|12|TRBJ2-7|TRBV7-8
TGTGCCAGCAGCTTATCACCGAGCGAGCAGTACTTC
CASSLSPSEQYF
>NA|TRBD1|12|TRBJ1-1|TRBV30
TGTGCCTGTGACAGGGGCAAGCTTGAAGCTTTCTTT
CACDRGKLEAFF
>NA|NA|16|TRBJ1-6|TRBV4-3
TGCGCCAGCAGCCAAGATGGAGTAGTGAGTAATTCACCCCTCCACTTT
CASSQDGVVSNSPLHF
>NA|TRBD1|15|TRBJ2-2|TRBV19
TGTGCCAGTAGTGTTGACAGGGTAGGACCCGGGGAGCTGTTTTTT
CASSVDRVGPGELFF
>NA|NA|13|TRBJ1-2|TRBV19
TGTGCCAGTAGTCCCGCGGGAGGCTATGGCTACACCTTC
CASSPAGGYGYTF
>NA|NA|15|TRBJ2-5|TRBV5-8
TGTGCCACCGCAATTCAACAGGGCGTCGGAGAGACCCAGTACTTC
CATAIQQGVGETQYF
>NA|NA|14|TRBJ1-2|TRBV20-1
TGCAGTGCTAGTCTGGGACACACTAACTATGGCTACACCTTC
CSASLGHTNYGYTF
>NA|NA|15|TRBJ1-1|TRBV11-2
TGTGCCAGCAGCTTAGTCGTCAGTGTCAACACTGAAGCTTTCTTT
CASSLVVSVNTEAFF
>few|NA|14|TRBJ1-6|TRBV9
TGTGCCAGCAGCGCAACACCCCTGAATTCACCCCTCCACTTT
CASSATPLNSPLHF
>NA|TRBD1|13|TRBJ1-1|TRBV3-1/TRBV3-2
TGTGCCAGCAGGGTTACAGGGGGCACTGAAGCTTTCTTT
CASRVTGGTEAFF